The 27 T cell receptor beta chains in this list originate from one sample, sequenced in a study of blood T cell repertoires in COVID-19. TCRdb's copy holds only in-frame clones and misses some; the assay was immunoSEQ multiplex PCR. The table includes about 200,000 clones, approximately 85% detected once. Sample: peripheral blood. Every receptor here comes from a woman of 80 years or more with COVID-19, enrolled during active disease.

The chain employs TRBV7-6 and TRBJ1-4; 7 bases match TRBD1. With 5 bases clipped from V and 5 bases from J, the junction kept 8 bases outside the gene matches. The CDR3 is made up of 15 amino acids. The germline V gene has CDR1 SGHVS and CDR2 FNYEAQ. CDR3: CASSLGGKKNEKLFF. In DNA, the CDR3 is TGTGCCAGCAGCCTAGGGGGCAAAAAAAATGAAAAACTGTTTTTT.

The chain couples TRBV6-5 to TRBJ1-5, with TRBD1 matching over 8 bases. Germline V CDR1 and CDR2: MNHEY, SVGAGI. V trimming: 8 bases; J trimming: 6 bases; junction bases outside the gene matches: 9. The length of the CDR3 is 14 residues. The CDR3 nucleotides are TGTGCCAGCGTAGACAGGGGTTACAGTCAGCCCCAGCATTTT. Protein: CASVDRGYSQPQHF.

The CDR3 spells CASSPLLTGGVGTEAFF. The CDR3 DNA reads TGTGCCAGCAGCCCCCTGTTGACAGGGGGCGTCGGCACTGAAGCTTTCTTT. The V gene is TRBV7-2, the J gene TRBJ1-1; 10 bases are shared with TRBD1. The V gene's germline CDR1 is SGHTA and CDR2 FQGNSA. This CDR3 has 17 residues. Trimming took 5 bases from V and 4 from J; bases not matched to a gene: 13.

The chain has TRBV7-9 and TRBJ1-1; the match to TRBD1 covers 7 bases. This CDR3 comprises 14 residues. Germline V gene sequence: CDR1 SEHNR, CDR2 FQNEAQ (reference sequence). Trimming took 5 bases from V and 4 from J; bases not matched to a gene: 7. CDR3 in amino acids: CASSQGQYGTEAFF. The CDR3 bases are TGTGCCAGCAGCCAGGGACAGTATGGCACTGAAGCTTTCTTT.

The sample holds one count of this clone. Here the CDR3 DNA reads TGTGCCAGCAGTTCCTCGTCGGGACTAAAAAAGAATGAGCAGTTCTTC. Amino acid sequence: CASSSSSGLKKNEQFF. The rearrangement uses TRBV6-5 and TRBJ2-1; 7 bases line up with TRBD2. The V gene's germline CDR1 is MNHEY and CDR2 SVGAGI. The trim removed 4 bases at V and 7 bases at J, leaving 13 bases unmatched. The CDR3 has 16 amino acids.

This clone was observed a single time. The V and J genes are TRBV27 and TRBJ2-5; 8 nucleotides align to TRBD2. Trimming took 2 bases from V and 5 from J; bases not matched to a gene: 7. There are 15 residues in the CDR3. Germline-derived CDR1 and CDR2 are MNHEY and SMNVEV (reference sequence). The CDR3 DNA follows: TGTGCCAGCAGTTTACTGGCGGGAGGACTGGAGACCCAGTACTTC. Translating it yields CASSLLAGGLETQYF.

The chain has TRBV6-5 and TRBJ1-4, with D unclear. Deletions cut 6 bases from V and 4 bases from J, with 12 bases between. Per germline, CDR1 MNHEY and CDR2 SVGAGI. This CDR3 spans 14 amino acids. Here the CDR3 reads CASSLSGGNEKLFF. CDR3 sequence (DNA): TGTGCCAGCAGCCTCAGTGGAGGTAATGAAAAACTGTTTTTT.

V and J are TRBV6-5 and TRBJ2-7; 9 bases are shared with TRBD1. V lost 4 bases, J lost 7 bases, and 8 bases stayed unmatched. The CDR3 loop spans 14 amino acids. Germline CDR1 reads MNHEY; CDR2 reads SVGAGI. CDR3 protein: CASSFGQGPGEQYF. CDR3 nucleotide sequence: TGTGCCAGCAGTTTCGGACAGGGGCCAGGGGAGCAGTACTTC.

The rearrangement joins TRBV10-1 to TRBJ1-2; no firm D call. The length of the CDR3 is 13 residues. Germline CDR1 is WNHNN and CDR2 is SYGVQD (reference sequence). V lost 4 bases and J 1 base, leaving 7 bases between the germline ends. CDR3 residues: CASSAQLNYGYTF. DNA for the CDR3: TGCGCCAGCAGTGCACAGCTTAACTATGGCTACACCTTC.

V and J are TRBV18 and TRBJ1-1; perhaps TRBD1 as D (6 bases). Germline V lookup: CDR1 KGHSH, CDR2 LQKENI. V was shortened by 4 bases and J by 3 bases, with 15 bases between the two germline ends. The CDR3 runs 15 residues. The CDR3 bases are TGTGCCAGCTCACTTCAGGGGAACTGGGACACTGAAGCTTTCTTT. Protein product: CASSLQGNWDTEAFF. The whole variable domain, remainder taken from reference TRBV18 and TRBJ1-1, is NAGVMQNPRHLVRRRGQEARLRCSPMKGHSHVYWYRQLPEEGLKFMVYLQKENIIDESGMPKERFSAEFPKEGPSILRIQQVVRGDSAAYFCASSLQGNWDTEAFFGQGTRLTVV.

The chain has TRBV6-1 and TRBJ1-1; D is unresolved. Trimming took off 3 bases at V and 6 bases at J, with 11 bases between the two ends. CDR1 is MNHNS and CDR2 is SASEGT in the germline V gene. CDR3 length: 13 residues. The CDR3 nucleotides read TGTGCCAGCAGTGATGAGGGCGGGGCTGAAGCTTTCTTT. Its protein is CASSDEGGAEAFF.

V usage is TRBV2 and J usage is TRBJ1-5, with TRBD1 matching 9 bases. This CDR3 is built from 13 residues. Trimming removed 6 bases from V and 8 bases from J; junction bases left unmatched: 5. Germline V CDR1 and CDR2: SNHLY, FYNNEI. The DNA of the CDR3 is TGTGCCAGCAGGCCCGACAGGGGGAAGCCCCAGCATTTT. Translating gives CASRPDRGKPQHF.

The chain joins TRBV12-3 or TRBV12-4 to TRBJ1-2; TRBD1 might be the D (6 bases). The CDR3 runs to 13 residues. Deletions cut 1 base from V and 13 bases from J, with 16 bases between. CDR3 DNA sequence: TGTGCCAGCAGTTTAGGGACAGAATTTCGCATCACCTTC. Residues: CASSLGTEFRITF.

V is TRBV10-3 and J is TRBJ2-3; TRBD2 might be the D (6 bases). The V gene lost 6 bases and the J gene lost 6 bases, with 10 bases spanning the gap. The CDR3 contains 12 residues. From germline, CDR1 is ENHRY and CDR2 SYGVKD. CDR3 sequence (DNA): TGTGCCATCAGCCGGGACTCGGATACGCAGTATTTT. Translating it yields CAISRDSDTQYF.

This clone has just a few counts. The chain has TRBV7-3 and TRBJ1-1; TRBD1 might be the D (6 bases). With 2 bases removed from V and 4 bases from J, the gap between germline ends came to 11 bases. This CDR3 has 14 amino acids. Germline loops: CDR1 SGHTA, CDR2 FQGTGA. DNA of the CDR3: TGTGCCAGCAGCTTAGGGCAGGGGTCCACTGAAGCTTTCTTT. This encodes CASSLGQGSTEAFF. Drawing the rest from reference TRBV7-3 and TRBJ1-1, the complete variable domain is GAGVSQTPSNKVTEKGKYVELRCDPISGHTALYWYRQSLGQGPEFLIYFQGTGAADDSGLPNDRFFAVRPEGSVSTLKIQRTERGDSAVYLCASSLGQGSTEAFFGQGTRLTVV.

The chain combines TRBV7-3 with TRBJ2-2, with 7 bases that match TRBD1. Germline V gene data show CDR1 as SGHTA and CDR2 as FQGTGA. V gave up 8 bases and J gave up 7 bases; unmatched junction bases: 10. The CDR3 has 14 amino acids. CDR3 DNA sequence: TGTGCCAGCGGCCGACAGGGTGGGGACGGGGAGCTGTTTTTT. Protein sequence: CASGRQGGDGELFF.

The J gene is TRBJ1-1, the V gene TRBV5-8, with D hard to call. CDR3 length: 14 residues. The germline CDR1 and CDR2 sequences are SGHTS and YDEGEE. The ends were cut back, 2 bases at V and 0 bases at J, with 8 bases in the middle. The CDR3 nucleotides are TGTGCCAGCAGCTTAAGACGGGTGAACACTGAAGCTTTCTTT. Translated: CASSLRRVNTEAFF. The full variable domain, rest sourced from reference TRBV5-8 and TRBJ1-1, is EAGVTQSPTHLIKTRGQQATLRCSPISGHTSVYWYQQALGLGLQFLLWYDEGEERNRGNFPPRFSGRQFPNYSSELNVNALELEDSALYLCASSLRRVNTEAFFGQGTRLTVV.

In DNA form, the CDR3 reads TGTGCCAGCAGTAGACAACAGGGGTTGGAGCCCCAGCATTTT. It is translated as CASSRQQGLEPQHF. This rearrangement joins TRBV2 to TRBJ1-5; the match to TRBD1 covers 7 bases. The CDR3 is 14 amino acids. V trimming: 5 bases; J trimming: 8 bases; junction bases outside the gene matches: 9. Germline V gives CDR1 SNHLY, CDR2 FYNNEI.

The V call is TRBV27, the J call TRBJ1-6, with D unresolved. Germline assignment: CDR1 MNHEY and CDR2 SMNVEV (reference sequence). Trimming took off 6 bases at V and 9 bases at J, with 15 bases between the two ends. The CDR3 covers 14 residues. CDR3 nucleotide sequence: TGTGCCAGCAGAAGTACTGGATCGGGTTCACCCCTCCACTTT. As protein: CASRSTGSGSPLHF.

V and J are TRBV7-2 and TRBJ1-1; perhaps TRBD1 as D (6 bases). Trimming removed 11 bases at V and 1 base at J, with 17 bases between. Germline V gene data show CDR1 as SGHTA and CDR2 as FQGNSA. CDR3 length: 14 residues. The CDR3 DNA follows: TGTGCCGGAAAAAAAGGGACACAGAACACTGAAGCTTTCTTT. Translation: CAGKKGTQNTEAFF. Full variable domain (missing parts from reference TRBV7-2 and TRBJ1-1): GAGVSQSPSNKVTEKGKDVELRCDPISGHTALYWYRQSLGQGLEFLIYFQGNSAPDKSGLPSDRFSAERTGGSVSTLTIQRTQQEDSAVYLCAGKKGTQNTEAFFGQGTRLTVV.

The CDR3 DNA sequence: TGCGCCAGCAGCTTGGTGGGGGGCTATAATTCACCCCTCCACTTT. Its protein is CASSLVGGYNSPLHF. The chain joins TRBV5-1 to TRBJ1-6, with a tentative D call TRBD1 (5 bases). This CDR3 has 15 amino acids. Germline CDR1 reads SGHRS; CDR2 reads YFSETQ. V lost 0 bases to trimming and J lost 3 bases, with 7 bases between them.

The V gene is TRBV6-5, the J gene TRBJ2-7, with TRBD2 identical over 9 bases. The CDR3 is 14 residues long. With V trimmed by 6 bases and J by 4 bases, 7 bases remained unmatched. The germline V gene encodes CDR1 MNHEY and CDR2 SVGAGI. The CDR3 loop reads CASRAGGVEYEQYF. As DNA, the CDR3 is TGTGCCAGCAGGGCGGGAGGGGTCGAATACGAGCAGTACTTC.

The chain has TRBV6-5 and TRBJ1-6; D remains ambiguous. The V end was cut by 2 bases, the J end by 6 bases, with 14 bases between. This CDR3 has 16 amino acids. The germline V gene encodes CDR1 MNHEY and CDR2 SVGAGI. The CDR3 coding sequence is TGTGCCAGCAGTTACGAGGCCCCGGGAGGTAATTCACCCCTCCACTTT. Translation: CASSYEAPGGNSPLHF.

J is TRBJ1-2 and V is TRBV6-5, with D possibly being TRBD1 (5 bases). CDR1 is MNHEY and CDR2 is SVGAGI in the germline V gene. V was trimmed by 2 bases and J by 8 bases, leaving 12 bases between them. CDR3 length: 13 residues. CDR3 bases: TGTGCCAGCAGTTACGACAGAAGGAGCGGCTACACCTTC. It is translated as CASSYDRRSGYTF.

The CDR3 DNA reads as TGTGCCAGCAGTTTACCCCCCCTAAACACTGAAGCTTTCTTT. Its translation is CASSLPPLNTEAFF. V gene TRBV28 combines with J gene TRBJ1-1; D is ambiguous. V lost 2 bases and J lost 2, with 9 bases in between. The germline gives CDR1 MDHEN, CDR2 SYDVKM. This CDR3 has 14 residues.

The J gene is TRBJ1-2, the V gene TRBV28, with D maybe TRBD1 (6 bases). Per the germline V gene, CDR1 is MDHEN and CDR2 is SYDVKM. This CDR3 has 14 residues. V was cut by 3 bases and J by 4 bases, with 12 bases left in between. The CDR3 is CASSFSQGRYGYTF. The CDR3 DNA is TGTGCCAGCAGTTTTTCCCAGGGGCGCTATGGCTACACCTTC.

V is TRBV7-3 and J is TRBJ2-2, with D unclear. Trimming shortened V by 4 bases and J by 1 base, and 4 bases separated the two germline ends. The CDR3 is 13 amino acids. Germline V gene lookup returns CDR1 SGHTA and CDR2 FQGTGA. The CDR3 coding sequence is TGTGCCAGCAGCTCCCGGAACACCGGGGAGCTGTTTTTT. As protein: CASSSRNTGELFF.